The clone carrying this T cell receptor (beta chain) appeared once. Germline V gene lookup returns CDR1 MNHNY and CDR2 SVGAGI (reference sequence). The CDR3 is 13 residues long. V lost 6 bases to trimming and J lost 4 bases, with 12 bases between them. These data belong to a study of T cells in tuberculosis. At study entry, adolescents had tuberculin skin tests and IGRA screening. Measured with immunoSEQ multiplex PCR; TCRdb has only the in-frame clones, and not every one. In the table there are around 33,000 clones, 85% to 95% of which are singletons. The receptor's source is a donor aged 10-30 years with latent tuberculosis or without tuberculosis infection. Some clones in this sample may be carry-over from other donors' samples. The sequencing sample was made of PBMCs. The chain recombines TRBV6-6 with TRBJ1-1; no clear D gene. This CDR3 is CASSLTSSTEAFF. As DNA, the CDR3 is TGTGCCAGCAGCCTGACAAGTTCCACTGAAGCTTTCTTT.